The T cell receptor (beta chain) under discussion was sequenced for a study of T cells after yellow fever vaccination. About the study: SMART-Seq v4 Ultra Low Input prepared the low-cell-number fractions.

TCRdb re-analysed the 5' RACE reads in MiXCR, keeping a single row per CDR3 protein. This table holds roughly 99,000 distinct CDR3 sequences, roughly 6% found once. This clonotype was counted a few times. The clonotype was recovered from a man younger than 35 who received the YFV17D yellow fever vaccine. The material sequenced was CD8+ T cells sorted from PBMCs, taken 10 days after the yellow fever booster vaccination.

The CDR3: CASSQSSGQLDEKLFF. The CDR3 DNA sequence: TGCGCCAGCAGCCAGAGTTCGGGCCAGTTGGATGAAAAACTGTTTTTT. J is TRBJ1-4 and V is TRBV4-1, with unresolved D. The germline CDR1 and CDR2 sequences are MGHRA and YSYEKL. The CDR3 has 16 amino acids. Trimming took off 3 bases at V and 6 bases at J, with 17 bases between the two ends.